One and the same sample provided the 26 T cell receptor beta chains below, sequenced in a study of vaccination and CD4 T cells after COVID-19. The treatment denotes: 10-day PBMC culture with coronavirus spike peptide pools or control peptides (ViraFEST assay). The Oncomine TCR Beta short-read assay sequenced DNA from cultured CD4+ T cells. Each CDR3 protein gets one entry after TCRdb re-called the PCR reads with MiXCR. The repertoire holds 2,500 to 3,500 distinct CDR3 sequences, with 75% to 90% as singletons. No antigen has been assigned to these receptors. The specimen sequenced was CD4+ T cells from blood, cultured in vitro. The receptors were sampled from a human donor who had recovered from COVID-19.

V gene TRBV20-1 combines with J gene TRBJ1-1; the match to TRBD1 covers 9 bases. Germline loops: CDR1 DFQATT, CDR2 SNEGSKA (reference sequence). The trim removed 5 bases at V and 7 bases at J, leaving 8 bases unmatched. The CDR3 length is 13 residues. CDR3 in DNA: TGCAGTGCTCCGGACAGGGGTGGGGGTGAAGCTTTCTTT. Translation: CSAPDRGGGEAFF.

V gene TRBV20-1 combines with J gene TRBJ1-2; D unclear. The CDR3 is 11 amino acids. Germline CDR1 and CDR2: DFQATT and SNEGSKA (reference sequence). V was trimmed by 4 bases and J by 8 bases, leaving 11 bases between them. DNA for the CDR3: TGCAGTGCTAACCCATTTTCGGGCTACACCTTC. Translated, it gives CSANPFSGYTF.

The chain couples TRBV7-3 to TRBJ1-5, with a weak D call TRBD1 (5 bases). The CDR3 consists of 15 residues. CDR1 is SGHTA and CDR2 is FQGTGA in the germline V gene. Trimming took 3 bases from V and 3 from J, leaving 12 bases between them. CDR3 nucleotides: TGTGCCAGCAGCTTTTTGGCAGGGCTCAATCAGCCCCAGCATTTT. Amino acid sequence: CASSFLAGLNQPQHF.

This clonotype was detected a few times. The genes are TRBV20-1 and TRBJ2-3, with 12 bases identical to TRBD2. CDR3 length: 14 amino acids. V was pared by 2 bases and J by 3 bases, with 0 bases of the junction left unmatched. CDR1 and CDR2 from the germline V gene are DFQATT and SNEGSKA (reference sequence). CDR3 nucleotides: TGCAGTGCTAGAACTAGCGGGGGGACAGATACGCAGTATTTT. Protein product: CSARTSGGTDTQYF.

The CDR3 sequence: CASSPFGQGRNQPQHF. The CDR3 DNA sequence: TGTGCCAGCAGTCCTTTTGGACAGGGTAGGAATCAGCCCCAGCATTTT. This rearrangement joins TRBV6-2 or TRBV6-3 to TRBJ1-5; 8 bases map to TRBD1. The J segment lost 4 bases and the V segment lost 5 bases, leaving 10 bases of the junction unmatched. CDR3 length equals 16 residues. Germline V gives CDR1 MNHEY, CDR2 SVGEGT.

The genes are TRBV20-1 and TRBJ2-3; the D gene is possibly TRBD2 (5 bases). Trimming cost V 7 bases and J 7 bases, with 9 bases left between them. CDR1 is DFQATT and CDR2 is SNEGSKA in the germline V gene (reference sequence). The CDR3 totals 10 residues. CDR3 in DNA: TGCAGTGGAACGGGAAATACGCAGTATTTT. Translation gives CSGTGNTQYF.

This CDR3 is CASSMYGGSGGVVEQYF. The DNA for the CDR3 is TGTGCCAGTAGTATGTATGGAGGTAGCGGGGGGGTGGTAGAGCAGTACTTC. This chain links TRBV19 with TRBJ2-7; 11 bases map to TRBD2. The CDR3 length is 17 residues. CDR1 is LNHDA and CDR2 is SQIVND in the germline V gene (reference sequence). The V and J ends lost 3 bases and 7 bases, in that order; junction bases with no gene match: 14.

This chain links TRBV4-3 with TRBJ2-2, with TRBD1 matching 8 bases. CDR1 and CDR2 (germline): LGHNA, YSLEER. The CDR3 covers 18 residues. The V gene end was trimmed by 0 bases and the J gene end by 3 bases; junction bases not matched to a gene: 9. The CDR3 spells CASSQDRRDRWDTGELFF. In DNA, the CDR3 is TGCGCCAGCAGCCAAGATCGGCGGGACAGGTGGGACACCGGGGAGCTGTTTTTT.

This clonotype was seen once. The chain employs TRBV12-3 or TRBV12-4 and TRBJ1-5, with D unresolved. V dropped 4 bases and J dropped 0 bases, with 7 bases sitting between them. This CDR3 spans 14 amino acids. CDR3 nucleotides: TGTGCCAGCAGTTCCGTGACTAGCAATCAGCCCCAGCATTTT. This translates into CASSSVTSNQPQHF.

The V call is TRBV10-3, the J call TRBJ1-2; 9 bases match TRBD1. V gave up 10 bases and J gave up 4 bases; unmatched junction bases: 13. Germline V CDR1 and CDR2: ENHRY, SYGVKD. The CDR3 is 15 residues long. The CDR3 protein is CATINGTGSGYGYTF. In DNA, the CDR3 is TGTGCCACCATCAACGGGACAGGGTCCGGCTATGGCTACACCTTC.

The chain recombines TRBV27 with TRBJ1-5; 9 bases match TRBD1. The CDR3 sequence is 17 residues long. Trimming at V came to 2 bases and at J to 7 bases, leaving 12 bases not matched to a gene. From germline, CDR1 is MNHEY and CDR2 SMNVEV (reference sequence). The CDR3 region is CASSLIRRDRALQPQHF. Here the CDR3 DNA reads TGTGCCAGCAGTTTAATTCGCCGGGACAGGGCATTACAGCCCCAGCATTTT.

The V and J genes are TRBV2 and TRBJ2-7; perhaps TRBD2 as D (6 bases). The V end was cut by 5 bases, the J end by 3 bases, with 8 bases between. This CDR3 is 12 amino acids long. The germline V gene has CDR1 SNHLY and CDR2 FYNNEI. CDR3 protein: CASSRGVYEQYF. The CDR3 nucleotides read TGTGCCAGCAGTCGCGGGGTCTACGAGCAGTACTTC.

V usage is TRBV20-1 and J usage is TRBJ2-7, with no clear D. Germline CDR1 and CDR2: DFQATT and SNEGSKA (reference sequence). This CDR3 comprises 11 residues. V was trimmed by 3 bases and J by 6 bases, leaving 9 bases between them. The CDR3 DNA sequence: TGCAGTGCTAGGGGATGGGGCGAGCAGTACTTC. Translating it yields CSARGWGEQYF.

Only one count was recorded for this clonotype. V and J are TRBV19 and TRBJ1-6, with a tentative D call TRBD1 (6 bases). Germline CDR1 is LNHDA and CDR2 is SQIVND (reference sequence). V dropped 5 bases and J dropped 7 bases, with 12 bases sitting between them. CDR3 size: 14 residues. CDR3: CASSQSGTNSPLHF. DNA for the CDR3: TGTGCCAGTAGTCAGAGCGGGACAAATTCACCCCTCCACTTT.

The chain is built from TRBV24-1 and TRBJ1-3; maybe TRBD1 (6 bases). V lost 9 bases to trimming and J lost 6 bases, with 20 bases between them. The CDR3 has 15 amino acids. Germline loops: CDR1 KGHDR, CDR2 SFDVKD. For the CDR3, the DNA is TGTGCCACCGGGGGGCCTGGGCAGGAGAAAAACACCATATATTTT. It yields the protein CATGGPGQEKNTIYF.

In this sample, this clonotype turned up once. The V gene is TRBV4-2, the J gene TRBJ1-2; possibly TRBD1 for D (5 bases). Trimming stripped 1 base from V and 5 bases from J, with 11 bases between. The CDR3 has 14 amino acids. Germline V lookup: CDR1 LGHNA, CDR2 YNFKEQ. CDR3 nucleotides: TGTGCCAGCAGCCAAGGGGGGACGGATTATGGCTACACCTTC. This gives the protein CASSQGGTDYGYTF.

This chain joins TRBV10-3 and TRBJ2-5; 12 bases are shared with TRBD2. The trim removed 8 bases at V and 2 bases at J, leaving 12 bases unmatched. The CDR3 totals 17 residues. CDR1 is ENHRY and CDR2 is SYGVKD in the germline V gene. CDR3 nucleotide sequence: TGTGCCATCGGACGGTCTAGCGGGGGGGCAGGGCAAGAGACCCAGTACTTC. Translated, it gives CAIGRSSGGAGQETQYF.

This clonotype is labeled as medium-sized. CDR3 amino acids: CASSSPGATDTQYF. CDR3 bases: TGTGCCAGCAGCTCACCCGGGGCTACAGATACGCAGTATTTT. This chain uses TRBV7-3 with TRBJ2-3, with D perhaps TRBD1 or TRBD2 (5 bases each). Per germline, CDR1 SGHTA and CDR2 FQGTGA. The V end lost 4 bases, the J end lost 3 bases, and 11 bases lay between the germline ends. This CDR3 contains 14 residues. The entire variable domain, with the rest obtained from reference TRBV7-3 and TRBJ2-3, is as follows: GAGVSQTPSNKVTEKGKYVELRCDPISGHTALYWYRQSLGQGPEFLIYFQGTGAADDSGLPNDRFFAVRPEGSVSTLKIQRTERGDSAVYLCASSSPGATDTQYFGPGTRLTVL.

The chain links TRBV6-5 to TRBJ1-2, with D perhaps TRBD1 (5 bases). V lost 2 bases, J lost 8 bases, and 12 bases lay in between. There are 13 residues in the CDR3. Germline V gene lookup returns CDR1 MNHEY and CDR2 SVGAGI. The CDR3 is CASSYGGSGGYTF. The CDR3 nucleotides read TGTGCCAGCAGTTACGGGGGTTCTGGGGGCTACACCTTC.

The chain links TRBV28 to TRBJ1-2; 9 bases map to TRBD1. The CDR3 covers 16 residues. Germline-derived CDR1 and CDR2 are MDHEN and SYDVKM. V was clipped by 4 bases and J by 8 bases; unmatched bases: 14. For the CDR3, the DNA is TGTGCCAGCAGTTGGGGGGGCCAACAGGGGGCGCGAGGCTACACCTTC. It encodes CASSWGGQQGARGYTF.

In DNA, the CDR3 is TGCAGTGCTAGAGAACGCCCACCCAATTCACCCCTCCACTTT. Its translation: CSARERPPNSPLHF. The chain recombines TRBV20-1 with TRBJ1-6; unclear D gene. Looked up from germline, CDR1 is DFQATT and CDR2 is SNEGSKA (reference sequence). V was pared by 0 bases and J by 7 bases, with 10 bases between. CDR3 length: 14 amino acids.

The chain uses TRBV18 and TRBJ1-2; 7 bases align to TRBD1. Looked up from germline, CDR1 is KGHSH and CDR2 is LQKENI. Trimming removed 4 bases from V and 0 bases from J; junction bases left unmatched: 5. The CDR3 extends over 15 amino acids. The CDR3 spells CASSLGTAPNYGYTF. In DNA, the CDR3 is TGTGCCAGCTCACTAGGGACAGCTCCTAACTATGGCTACACCTTC.

The genes are TRBV27 and TRBJ1-2, with a tentative D call TRBD1 (5 bases). The length of the CDR3 is 15 residues. Germline V gene lookup returns CDR1 MNHEY and CDR2 SMNVEV (reference sequence). Trimming stripped 6 bases from V and 1 base from J, with 15 bases between. The CDR3 DNA is TGTGCCAGCAGCCCTAACGGGGGAGGTAACTATGGCTACACCTTC. Translation gives CASSPNGGGNYGYTF.

This clonotype appeared a few times. The chain combines TRBV10-3 with TRBJ1-1, with 8 bases identical to TRBD1. This CDR3 is 14 amino acids long. The junction had 9 bases not matched to a gene; V was cut back by 5 bases and J by 7 bases. Germline CDR1 and CDR2: ENHRY and SYGVKD. The chain's CDR3 is CAISLDRDVGEAFF. CDR3 DNA sequence: TGTGCCATCAGTTTGGACAGGGACGTTGGTGAAGCTTTCTTT.

This clonotype has a handful of counts. The chain uses TRBV6-1 and TRBJ1-1; D gene ambiguous. Germline V CDR1 and CDR2: MNHNS, SASEGT. This CDR3 is 17 amino acids long. Trimming took 3 bases from V and 1 from J, leaving 18 bases between them. The CDR3 coding sequence is TGTGCCAGCAGTGATTACCCCCCTAACCCATCGAACACTGAAGCTTTCTTT. Amino acid sequence: CASSDYPPNPSNTEAFF.

The gene calls are TRBV20-1 and TRBJ1-2; 8 bases align to TRBD1. From germline, CDR1 is DFQATT and CDR2 SNEGSKA (reference sequence). The CDR3 is made up of 15 amino acids. J was trimmed by 0 bases and V by 5 bases; bases with no gene match: 8. Here the CDR3 reads CSARQTGVSNYGYTF. CDR3 coding DNA: TGCAGTGCTCGACAGACAGGGGTTTCTAACTATGGCTACACCTTC.